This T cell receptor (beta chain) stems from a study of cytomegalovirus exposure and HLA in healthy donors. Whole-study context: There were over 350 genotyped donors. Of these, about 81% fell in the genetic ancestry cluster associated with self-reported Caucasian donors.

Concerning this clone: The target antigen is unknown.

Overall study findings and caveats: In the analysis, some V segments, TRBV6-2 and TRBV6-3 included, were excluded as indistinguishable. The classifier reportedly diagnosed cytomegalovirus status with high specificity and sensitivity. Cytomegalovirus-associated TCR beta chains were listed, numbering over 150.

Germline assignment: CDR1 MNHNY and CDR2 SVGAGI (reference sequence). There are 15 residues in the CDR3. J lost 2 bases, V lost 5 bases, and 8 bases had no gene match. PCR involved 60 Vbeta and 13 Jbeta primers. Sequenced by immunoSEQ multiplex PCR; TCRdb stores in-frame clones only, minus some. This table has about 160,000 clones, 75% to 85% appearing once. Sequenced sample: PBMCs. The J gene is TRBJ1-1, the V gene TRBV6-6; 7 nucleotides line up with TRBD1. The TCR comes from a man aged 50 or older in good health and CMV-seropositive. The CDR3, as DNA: TGTGCCAGCAGTATCGACAGGGCTGTAAACACTGAAGCTTTCTTT. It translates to CASSIDRAVNTEAFF.